This is a list of T cell receptor beta chains from one sample in a study of T cells in Graves' hyperthyroidism and ophthalmopathy. One entry per CDR3 protein, called by TCRdb with MiXCR from the multiplex PCR reads. The sample shows a few hundred thousand distinct CDR3 sequences, around 46% of them seen only once. Sequencing was performed on peripheral blood or thyroid tissue (not recorded which). All receptors derive from a woman younger than 35 with Graves' hyperthyroidism. The CDR3 runs from the conserved cysteine through the conserved F or W. The order of the fields is CDR3 DNA, CDR3 protein, V gene, D gene, J gene, clone size. A D gene is named only where the DNA matches it firmly. Not all rows give a size; the values are once, few, many and, for expanded clones, a class.

cdr3_nt: TGCGCCAGCAGCTTGTATACTAGCGGAACCCTGGGCGAGCAGTACTTC
cdr3_aa: CASSLYTSGTLGEQYF
v_call: TRBV5-1
d_call: TRBD2
j_call: TRBJ2-7
clone_size: once

cdr3_nt: TGTGCCACCGGGGGGAGGGGACAGCCCCAGCATTTT
cdr3_aa: CATGGRGQPQHF
v_call: TRBV12-3/TRBV12-4
d_call: NA
j_call: TRBJ1-5
clone_size: many

cdr3_nt: TGTGCCAGCAGCTTAGCGCCGGGCGGGGCCAACGTCCTGACTTTC
cdr3_aa: CASSLAPGGANVLTF
v_call: TRBV7-2
d_call: NA
j_call: TRBJ2-6
clone_size: few

cdr3_nt: TGTGCCTGGAGTGGAACCACTCTGGGACTAGCGGGTCTTGAGACCGGGGAGCTGTTTTTT
cdr3_aa: CAWSGTTLGLAGLETGELFF
v_call: TRBV19
d_call: TRBD2
j_call: TRBJ2-2
clone_size: NA

cdr3_nt: NA
cdr3_aa: CASSFPDREGKNCFF
v_call: TRBV7-9
d_call: NA
j_call: TRBJ1-4
clone_size: NA

cdr3_nt: TGTGCCAGCAGCCAGAGCGGGAGGCCGTACAATGAGCAGTTCTTC
cdr3_aa: CASSQSGRPYNEQFF
v_call: TRBV12-3/TRBV12-4
d_call: TRBD2
j_call: TRBJ2-1
clone_size: NA

cdr3_nt: TGCAGCGTAACAGTTGTGGGGCCTAGCGGGAGGTCAAACGTAAGGGAGACCCAGTACTTC
cdr3_aa: CSVTVVGPSGRSNVRETQYF
v_call: TRBV29-1
d_call: TRBD2
j_call: TRBJ2-5
clone_size: many

cdr3_nt: TGTGCCAGCAACGGACAACGGTTGTCTCCCGAGCAGTACTTC
cdr3_aa: CASNGQRLSPEQYF
v_call: TRBV2
d_call: NA
j_call: TRBJ2-7
clone_size: many

cdr3_nt: TGTGCCAGCAGTCCCCGCTTAGCGGGAGGGTACGAGCAGTACTTC
cdr3_aa: CASSPRLAGGYEQYF
v_call: TRBV7-2
d_call: TRBD2
j_call: TRBJ2-7
clone_size: many

cdr3_nt: TGTGCCAGCGGACAGGGTTTTGTTCAGCCCCAGCATTTT
cdr3_aa: CASGQGFVQPQHF
v_call: TRBV19
d_call: TRBD1
j_call: TRBJ1-5
clone_size: many

cdr3_nt: TGCAGCGTGTGGACTAGCTACACCGGGGAGCTGTTTTTT
cdr3_aa: CSVWTSYTGELFF
v_call: TRBV29-1
d_call: TRBD2
j_call: TRBJ2-2
clone_size: many

cdr3_nt: TGCAGCGTTGTCCGGCGGGAGTGGCAAGATACGCAGTATTTT
cdr3_aa: CSVVRREWQDTQYF
v_call: TRBV29-1
d_call: TRBD2
j_call: TRBJ2-3
clone_size: NA

cdr3_nt: TGTGCCAGCAGCTCAGGGCCCGGGAACACTGAAGCTTTCTTT
cdr3_aa: CASSSGPGNTEAFF
v_call: TRBV7-3
d_call: NA
j_call: TRBJ1-1
clone_size: NA

cdr3_nt: TGCAGCGTTGAAGGGGAAGCCGAGCAGTACTTC
cdr3_aa: CSVEGEAEQYF
v_call: TRBV29-1
d_call: NA
j_call: TRBJ2-7
clone_size: once

cdr3_nt: TGTGCCAGCAGCTCCCCTAGCGGGAGGGATGAGCAGTTCTTC
cdr3_aa: CASSSPSGRDEQFF
v_call: TRBV16
d_call: TRBD2
j_call: TRBJ2-1
clone_size: many

cdr3_nt: TGCAGCGTTGAAGATATTCCCGCTGGGGAGCAGTACTTC
cdr3_aa: CSVEDIPAGEQYF
v_call: TRBV29-1
d_call: NA
j_call: TRBJ2-7
clone_size: many

cdr3_nt: TGCAGCGTTGTACTGGAGCTTGAAGCTTTTTTT
cdr3_aa: CSVVLELEAFF
v_call: TRBV29-1
d_call: NA
j_call: TRBJ1-1
clone_size: NA

cdr3_nt: TGCAGCGTTGAAGATCGGCGTAAGGGAGAGACCCAGTACTTC
cdr3_aa: CSVEDRRKGETQYF
v_call: TRBV29-1
d_call: NA
j_call: TRBJ2-5
clone_size: many

cdr3_nt: TGTGCCAGTTCTGAACGGTGGGGGCCTGACTACGAGCAGTACTTC
cdr3_aa: CASSERWGPDYEQYF
v_call: TRBV19
d_call: NA
j_call: TRBJ2-7
clone_size: many

cdr3_nt: TGTGCCATCAGTGAACTAGGCGAGCAGTACTTC
cdr3_aa: CAISELGEQYF
v_call: TRBV10-3
d_call: NA
j_call: TRBJ2-7
clone_size: many

cdr3_nt: TGTGCCAGCAGCTTGGAGGAAGTCGGCTATGGCTACACCTTC
cdr3_aa: CASSLEEVGYGYTF
v_call: TRBV5-6
d_call: NA
j_call: TRBJ1-2
clone_size: many

cdr3_nt: TGTGCCAGCAGCACCATAGCGGGGCGTAATGAGCAGTTCTTC
cdr3_aa: CASSTIAGRNEQFF
v_call: TRBV7-6
d_call: TRBD2
j_call: TRBJ2-1
clone_size: many

cdr3_nt: TGTGCCAGCAGTCGGACCGGGACAGGGATTAACAACGAGCAGTACTTC
cdr3_aa: CASSRTGTGINNEQYF
v_call: TRBV7-9
d_call: TRBD1
j_call: TRBJ2-7
clone_size: many

cdr3_nt: TGTGCCTGCAGCTTTACACACGTGGGACAAGAGACCCAGTACTTC
cdr3_aa: CACSFTHVGQETQYF
v_call: TRBV7-8
d_call: NA
j_call: TRBJ2-5
clone_size: NA

cdr3_nt: TGTGCCAGCAGGCCGGGACAGGGATATGGCTACACCTTC
cdr3_aa: CASRPGQGYGYTF
v_call: TRBV6-1
d_call: TRBD1
j_call: TRBJ1-2
clone_size: many

cdr3_nt: TGTGCCAGTAGTATAGATTTAGCGAATTGGGATAATTCACCCCTCCACTTT
cdr3_aa: CASSIDLANWDNSPLHF
v_call: TRBV19
d_call: NA
j_call: TRBJ1-6
clone_size: many

cdr3_nt: TGTGCCAGCAGCTATCTGGCGAGGGTGAGCACAGATACGCAGTATTTT
cdr3_aa: CASSYLARVSTDTQYF
v_call: TRBV5-6
d_call: NA
j_call: TRBJ2-3
clone_size: NA

cdr3_nt: TGTGCCACCAGCAGGGTGGGACCAGGCTACGAGCAGTACTTC
cdr3_aa: CATSRVGPGYEQYF
v_call: TRBV15
d_call: NA
j_call: TRBJ2-7
clone_size: NA

cdr3_nt: TGCAGTGCGAGGACTAGCGGGAGCGGCAACACCTTC
cdr3_aa: CSARTSGSGNTF
v_call: TRBV20-1
d_call: NA
j_call: TRBJ1-2
clone_size: few

cdr3_nt: TGTGCCAGCAGCTTCCCAGGGAACAAGTATGGCTACACCTTC
cdr3_aa: CASSFPGNKYGYTF
v_call: TRBV7-9
d_call: NA
j_call: TRBJ1-2
clone_size: many

cdr3_nt: TGTGCCAGCAGAAGAGACGCGGGGACAAACGGCTACACCTTC
cdr3_aa: CASRRDAGTNGYTF
v_call: TRBV7-9
d_call: NA
j_call: TRBJ1-2
clone_size: NA

cdr3_nt: TGCAGTGCTAGAGTTACAGGCAATCAGCCCCAGCATTTT
cdr3_aa: CSARVTGNQPQHF
v_call: TRBV20-1
d_call: NA
j_call: TRBJ1-5
clone_size: many

cdr3_nt: TGTGCCATAGGAACCTCTGAGACCCAGTACTTC
cdr3_aa: CAIGTSETQYF
v_call: TRBV10-3
d_call: NA
j_call: TRBJ2-5
clone_size: few